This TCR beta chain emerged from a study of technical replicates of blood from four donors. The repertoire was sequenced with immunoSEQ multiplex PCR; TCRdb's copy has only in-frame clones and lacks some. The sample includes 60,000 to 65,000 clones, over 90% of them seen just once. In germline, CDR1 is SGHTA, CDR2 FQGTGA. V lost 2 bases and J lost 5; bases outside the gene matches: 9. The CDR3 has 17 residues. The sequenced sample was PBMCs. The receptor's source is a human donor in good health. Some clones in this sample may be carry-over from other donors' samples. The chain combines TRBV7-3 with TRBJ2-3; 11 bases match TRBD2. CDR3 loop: CASSLVASGGKRDTQYF. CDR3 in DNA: TGTGCCAGCAGCTTAGTGGCTAGCGGGGGGAAACGAGATACGCAGTATTTT.